The 5 T cell receptor beta chains below come from one sample, sequenced in a study of human T cells and chemical hapten exposure (TCRdb year 2021). Library creation used RACE. Sequencing relied on a NextSeq 500. TCRdb reprocessed the public reads (quality trimming at Q25 with fastp, clone calling with MiXCR) and kept in-frame beta chains. Every entry covers one CDR3 protein and lists the most common genes and DNA from its rows. The sample table records roughly 200,000 distinct CDR3 sequences; around a quarter of these occur just once. Roughly 2.3% of the sample belongs to the ten largest clones. This specimen's time point label, per the study, means: patch test 3, about 24 weeks after DPC sensitization. Interpreted using the paper, the treatment or condition label stands for: therapeutic diphenylcyclopropenone sensitization with weekly scalp DPC. Specimen: whole blood, collected in connection with sensitization to the hapten diphenylcyclopropenone (DPC). The receptor set was obtained from a middle-aged woman with alopecia areata. Some clones in this sample may be carry-over from other donors' samples.

The rearrangement uses TRBV9 and TRBJ2-5; 8 nucleotides match TRBD1. Germline CDR1 reads SGDLS; CDR2 reads YYNGEE. J gave up 3 bases and V 3 bases, and 7 bases lay outside the gene matches. The CDR3 contains 15 residues. The CDR3 here is CASSATGTGEETQYF. CDR3 sequence (DNA): TGTGCCAGCAGCGCAACCGGGACAGGAGAAGAGACCCAGTACTTC.

This clonotype has ten or more counts. The V call is TRBV27, the J call TRBJ1-4; 9 nucleotides align to TRBD1. V was clipped by 10 bases and J by 8 bases; unmatched bases: 11. CDR3 size: 14 residues. CDR1 MNHEY and CDR2 SMNVEV come from the germline V gene (reference sequence). Written as DNA, the CDR3 is TGTGCCACCCGGGAGGGACAGGGCAAAGAAAAACTGTTTTTT. It translates to CATREGQGKEKLFF.

The gene calls are TRBV28 and TRBJ2-3; D is possibly TRBD2 (6 bases). The V and J ends lost 5 bases and 4 bases respectively, with 16 bases between them. Germline-derived CDR1 and CDR2 are MDHEN and SYDVKM. This CDR3 is built from 15 residues. The CDR3 is CASSRAGTGADTQYF. The CDR3 DNA reads as TGTGCCAGCAGTAGAGCGGGCACCGGGGCAGATACGCAGTATTTT.

The rearrangement joins TRBV7-2 to TRBJ2-1; 7 bases fit TRBD2. The CDR3 has 15 residues. The germline V gene has CDR1 SGHTA and CDR2 FQGNSA. V lost 5 bases to trimming and J lost 6 bases; unmatched junction nucleotides: 10. CDR3 nucleotides: TGTGCCAGCAGCAAGGCTGGGCGGGAGAGCAATGAGCAGTTCTTC. Protein product: CASSKAGRESNEQFF.

This clonotype was seen a handful of times. The V gene is TRBV28, the J gene TRBJ2-7; tentative D call: TRBD1 (5 bases). V shed 1 base and J shed 0 bases, with 10 bases lying between them. Germline assignment: CDR1 MDHEN and CDR2 SYDVKM. CDR3 length: 15 residues. CDR3 DNA sequence: TGTGCCAGCAGTTTATCCAGCAGGGCCTCCTACGAGCAGTACTTC. This translates into CASSLSSRASYEQYF.